One and the same sample provided the 14 T cell receptor beta chains below, sequenced in a study of T cells of healthy individuals. TCRdb independently ran MiXCR on the 5' RACE reads; one entry per CDR3 protein. The sample holds about 60,000 distinct CDR3 sequences; 15% to 20% are singletons and the top ten take about 4.4%. These receptors all stem from a human donor in good health.

The V gene is TRBV29-1, the J gene TRBJ1-4; TRBD1 might be the D (5 bases). The CDR3 extends over 11 amino acids. The germline V gene encodes CDR1 SQVTM and CDR2 ANQGSEA. Trimming pared 4 bases from V and 8 bases from J, leaving 8 bases between. CDR3 region: CSVGYREKLFF. The CDR3 DNA is TGCAGCGTTGGCTACAGGGAAAAACTGTTTTTT.

In its sample, this clonotype was seen many times. The genes are TRBV4-2 and TRBJ2-7; D unresolved. V shed 5 bases and J shed 6 bases, with 14 bases lying between them. Germline assignment: CDR1 LGHNA and CDR2 YNFKEQ. The CDR3 loop spans 13 amino acids. The CDR3 sequence is CASSVPLTGEQYF. The CDR3, as DNA: TGTGCCAGCAGCGTCCCCTTAACCGGCGAGCAGTACTTC.

This clonotype occurred many times. The chain uses TRBV7-9 and TRBJ2-7; maybe TRBD2 (6 bases). This CDR3 has 15 residues. CDR1 is SEHNR and CDR2 is FQNEAQ in the germline V gene (reference sequence). Trimming stripped 1 base from V and 0 bases from J, with 10 bases between. The CDR3 region is CASSLVVAASYEQYF. CDR3 DNA sequence: TGTGCCAGCAGCTTAGTGGTAGCGGCCTCCTACGAGCAGTACTTC.

This clonotype was seen at least ten times. The chain uses TRBV7-2 and TRBJ2-7; D is undetermined. The germline V gene encodes CDR1 SGHTA and CDR2 FQGNSA. Trimming removed 5 bases at V and 3 bases at J, with 5 bases between. This CDR3 region has 11 residues. CDR3 sequence reads: CASSPDYEQYF. The DNA of the CDR3 is TGTGCCAGCAGCCCAGACTACGAGCAGTACTTC.

This clonotype was counted ten times or more. This sequence joins TRBV5-8 and TRBJ2-1, with a possible D match to TRBD1 (6 bases). In germline, CDR1 is SGHTS, CDR2 YDEGEE. Trimming took 7 bases from V and 9 from J, leaving 8 bases between them. The CDR3 sequence is 10 residues long. CDR3 loop: CASLGGEQFF. The CDR3 region has the DNA TGTGCCAGCCTAGGGGGTGAGCAGTTCTTC.

This clonotype appeared once. The chain is built from TRBV20-1 and TRBJ2-1; 12 bases line up with TRBD2. Germline CDR1 DFQATT, CDR2 SNEGSKA (reference sequence). The CDR3 spans 14 residues. With 6 bases clipped from V and 3 bases from J, the junction kept 3 bases outside the gene matches. CDR3: CSATLAGGYNEQFF. In DNA form, the CDR3 reads TGCAGTGCGACACTAGCGGGAGGCTACAATGAGCAGTTCTTC.

V and J are TRBV10-3 and TRBJ2-7; 11 positions agree with TRBD1. Germline V gene sequence: CDR1 ENHRY, CDR2 SYGVKD. The CDR3 has 14 amino acids. Trimming at V came to 9 bases and at J to 3 bases, leaving 7 bases not matched to a gene. CDR3 in DNA: TGTGCCATTACCTCCGGGACAGGGGGCTACGAGCAGTACTTC. It yields the protein CAITSGTGGYEQYF.

The rearrangement uses TRBV6-2 or TRBV6-3 and TRBJ2-3, with 12 bases identical to TRBD2. Germline V gene sequence: CDR1 MNHEY, CDR2 SVGEGT. With V trimmed by 2 bases and J by 2 bases, 2 bases remained unmatched. CDR3 size: 16 residues. This CDR3 is CASSYPSGGATDTQYF. DNA for the CDR3: TGTGCCAGCAGTTACCCTAGCGGGGGGGCCACAGATACGCAGTATTTT.

This clonotype was counted ten times or more. The chain employs TRBV4-3 and TRBJ2-7, with D possibly TRBD1 on 6 matching bases. The CDR3 runs 19 residues. CDR1 and CDR2 from the germline V gene are LGHNA and YSLEER. Trimming pared 4 bases from V and 4 bases from J, leaving 29 bases between. The CDR3 loop is CASSPPQGGGWQWGYEQYF. CDR3 in DNA: TGCGCCAGCAGCCCTCCACAGGGTGGGGGCTGGCAATGGGGATACGAGCAGTACTTC.

The sample holds many counts of this clonotype. The chain uses TRBV7-2 and TRBJ2-3, with TRBD1 as a possible D gene (6 bases). V was clipped by 2 bases and J by 2 bases, with 14 bases between them. Looked up from germline, CDR1 is SGHTA and CDR2 is FQGNSA. The CDR3 length is 16 residues. The CDR3 DNA sequence: TGTGCCAGCAGCTTAAGGCACCTGGGGGCCACAGATACGCAGTATTTT. Its protein is CASSLRHLGATDTQYF.

This clonotype was counted only a few times. The V gene is TRBV3-1, the J gene TRBJ1-4; no firm D call. Deletions cut 0 bases from V and 0 bases from J, with 8 bases between. The germline CDR1 and CDR2 sequences are LGHDT and YNNKEL (reference sequence). The CDR3 length is 16 residues. The CDR3 DNA reads as TGTGCCAGCAGCCAAGAATTCCCCGCAACTAATGAAAAACTGTTTTTT. This sequence encodes CASSQEFPATNEKLFF.

The chain joins TRBV6-2 or TRBV6-3 to TRBJ2-5; D is uncertain. The CDR3 sequence is 13 residues long. The germline V gene has CDR1 MNHEY and CDR2 SVGEGT. V was trimmed by 2 bases and J by 7 bases, leaving 11 bases between them. The CDR3 DNA reads TGTGCCAGCAGTTACCTTAGTCGTGGGACCCAGTACTTC. It encodes CASSYLSRGTQYF.

The chain carries TRBV12-3 or TRBV12-4 and TRBJ2-1; 10 nucleotides line up with TRBD2. With V trimmed by 4 bases and J by 9 bases, 9 bases remained unmatched. The CDR3 length is 15 residues. The CDR3 sequence: CASSSRLAGFGEQFF. The CDR3 DNA is TGTGCCAGCAGTTCGAGACTAGCGGGTTTTGGTGAGCAGTTCTTC.

Many counts were recorded for this clonotype. The J gene is TRBJ2-1, the V gene TRBV5-1, with 7 nucleotides matching TRBD1. Germline V gene data show CDR1 as SGHRS and CDR2 as YFSETQ. The CDR3 consists of 15 residues. V trimming: 0 bases; J trimming: 2 bases; junction bases outside the gene matches: 2. The CDR3 coding sequence is TGCGCCAGCAGCTTGGGTCAGGGGGCCTACAATGAGCAGTTCTTC. It encodes CASSLGQGAYNEQFF.